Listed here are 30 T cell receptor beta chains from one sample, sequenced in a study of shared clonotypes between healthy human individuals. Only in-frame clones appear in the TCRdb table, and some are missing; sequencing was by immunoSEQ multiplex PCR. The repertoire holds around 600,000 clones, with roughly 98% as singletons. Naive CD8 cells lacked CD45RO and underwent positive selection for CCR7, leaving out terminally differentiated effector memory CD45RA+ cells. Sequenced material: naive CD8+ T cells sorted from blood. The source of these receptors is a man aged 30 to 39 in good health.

The CDR3 bases are TGTGCCAGCTGGGCCGTGGGTAGCGCCTACGAGCAGTACTTC. Its translation is CASWAVGSAYEQYF. The chain has TRBV6-1 and TRBJ2-7; D might be TRBD2 (5 bases). This CDR3 has 14 amino acids. CDR1 is MNHNS and CDR2 is SASEGT in the germline V gene. V gave up 8 bases and J gave up 2 bases, with 16 bases separating them.

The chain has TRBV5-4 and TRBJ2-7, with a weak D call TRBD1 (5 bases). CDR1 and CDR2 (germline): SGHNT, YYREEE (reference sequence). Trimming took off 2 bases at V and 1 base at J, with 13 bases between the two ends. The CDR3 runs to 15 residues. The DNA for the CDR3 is TGTGCCAGCAGCTTAGAAGGGGCGCAGTCCTACGAGCAGTACTTC. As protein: CASSLEGAQSYEQYF.

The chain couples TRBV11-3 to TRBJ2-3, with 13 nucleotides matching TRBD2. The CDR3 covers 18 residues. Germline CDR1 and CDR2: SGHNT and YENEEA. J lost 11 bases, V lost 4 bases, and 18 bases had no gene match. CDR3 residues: CASSSTRLAGGPGGEQYF. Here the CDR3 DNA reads TGTGCCAGCAGCTCCACCCGACTAGCGGGAGGACCTGGAGGGGAGCAGTATTTT.

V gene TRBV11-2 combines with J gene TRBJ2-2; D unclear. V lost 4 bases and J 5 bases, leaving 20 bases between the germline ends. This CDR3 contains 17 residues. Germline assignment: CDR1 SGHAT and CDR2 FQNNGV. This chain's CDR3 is CASSSTWVPRETGELFF. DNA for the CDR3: TGTGCCAGCAGCTCGACGTGGGTGCCGCGAGAAACCGGGGAGCTGTTTTTT.

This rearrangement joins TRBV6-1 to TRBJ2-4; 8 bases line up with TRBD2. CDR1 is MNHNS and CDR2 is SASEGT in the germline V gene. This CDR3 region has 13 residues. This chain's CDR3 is CATHLRGGNIQYF. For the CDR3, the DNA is TGTGCTACCCATCTTCGGGGGGGAAACATTCAGTACTTC.

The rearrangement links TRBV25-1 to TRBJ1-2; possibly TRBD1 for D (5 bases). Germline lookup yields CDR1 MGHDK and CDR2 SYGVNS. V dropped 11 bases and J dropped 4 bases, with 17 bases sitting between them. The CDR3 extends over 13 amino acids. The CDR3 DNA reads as TGTGCCTACCAGGGCAGGGAGGGCTATGGCTACACCTTC. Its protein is CAYQGREGYGYTF.

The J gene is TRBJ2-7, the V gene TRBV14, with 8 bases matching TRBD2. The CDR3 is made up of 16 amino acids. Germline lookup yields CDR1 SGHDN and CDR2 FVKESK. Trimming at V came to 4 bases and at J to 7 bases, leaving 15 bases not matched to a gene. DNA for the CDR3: TGTGCCAGCAGCCTCCTCACTAGCGGCCCGAGTTGGGAGCAGTACTTC. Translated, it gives CASSLLTSGPSWEQYF. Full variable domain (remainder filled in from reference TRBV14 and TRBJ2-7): EAGVTQFPSHSVIEKGQTVTLRCDPISGHDNLYWYRRVMGKEIKFLLHFVKESKQDESGMPNNRFLAERTGGTYSTLKVQPAELEDSGVYFCASSLLTSGPSWEQYFGPGTRLTVT.

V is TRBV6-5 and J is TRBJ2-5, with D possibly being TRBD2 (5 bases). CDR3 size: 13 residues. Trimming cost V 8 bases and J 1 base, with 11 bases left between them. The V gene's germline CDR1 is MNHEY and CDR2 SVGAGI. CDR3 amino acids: CASRRSGQETQYF. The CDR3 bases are TGTGCCAGCCGGAGGAGCGGCCAAGAGACCCAGTACTTC.

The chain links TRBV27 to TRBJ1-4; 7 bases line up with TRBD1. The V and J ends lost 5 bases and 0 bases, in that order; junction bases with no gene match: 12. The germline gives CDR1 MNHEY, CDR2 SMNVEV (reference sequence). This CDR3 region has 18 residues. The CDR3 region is CASSPLDRTGATNEKLFF. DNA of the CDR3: TGTGCCAGCAGTCCGTTAGACAGGACAGGTGCAACTAATGAAAAACTGTTTTTT.

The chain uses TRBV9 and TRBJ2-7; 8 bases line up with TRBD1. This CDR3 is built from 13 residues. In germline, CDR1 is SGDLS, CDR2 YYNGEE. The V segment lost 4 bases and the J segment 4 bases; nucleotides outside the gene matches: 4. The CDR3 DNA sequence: TGTGCCAGCAGCTTGACAGGGGAATACGAGCAGTACTTC. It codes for CASSLTGEYEQYF.

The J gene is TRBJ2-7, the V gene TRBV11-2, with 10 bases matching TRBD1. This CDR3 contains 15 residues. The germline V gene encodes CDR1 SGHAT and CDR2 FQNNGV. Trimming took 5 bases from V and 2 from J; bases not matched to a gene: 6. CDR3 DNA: TGTGCCAGCAGCCTCACCGGGACAGGGGCCTACGAGCAGTACTTC. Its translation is CASSLTGTGAYEQYF.

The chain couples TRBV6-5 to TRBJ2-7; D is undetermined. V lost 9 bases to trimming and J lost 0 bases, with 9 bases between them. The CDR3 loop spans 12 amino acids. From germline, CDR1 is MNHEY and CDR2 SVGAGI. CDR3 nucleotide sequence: TGTGCCAGTGGCCGAAACTCCTACGAGCAGTACTTC. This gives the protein CASGRNSYEQYF.

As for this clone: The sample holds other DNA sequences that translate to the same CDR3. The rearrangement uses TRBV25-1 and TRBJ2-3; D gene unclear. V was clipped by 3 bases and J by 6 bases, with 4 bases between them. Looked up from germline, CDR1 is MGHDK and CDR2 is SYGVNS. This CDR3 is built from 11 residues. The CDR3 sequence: CASSDFDTQYF. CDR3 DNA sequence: TGTGCCAGCAGTGATTTTGATACGCAGTATTTT.

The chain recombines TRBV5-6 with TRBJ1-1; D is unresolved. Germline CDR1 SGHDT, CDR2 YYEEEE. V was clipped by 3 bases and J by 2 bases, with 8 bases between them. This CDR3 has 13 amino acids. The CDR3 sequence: CASSSDSNTEAFF. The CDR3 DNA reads TGTGCCAGCAGCTCAGACTCAAACACTGAAGCTTTCTTT.

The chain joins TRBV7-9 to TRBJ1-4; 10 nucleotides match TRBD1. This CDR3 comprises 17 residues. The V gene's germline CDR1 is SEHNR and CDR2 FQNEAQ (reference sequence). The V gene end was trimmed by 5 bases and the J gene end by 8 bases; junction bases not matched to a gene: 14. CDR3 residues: CASSPKNQGTGEEKLFF. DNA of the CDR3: TGTGCCAGCAGCCCAAAGAATCAAGGGACAGGGGAAGAAAAACTGTTTTTT. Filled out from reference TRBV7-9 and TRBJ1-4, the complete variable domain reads DTGVSQNPRHKITKRGQNVTFRCDPISEHNRLYWYRQTLGQGPEFLTYFQNEAQLEKSRLLSDRFSAERPKGSFSTLEIQRTEQGDSAMYLCASSPKNQGTGEEKLFFGSGTQLSVL.

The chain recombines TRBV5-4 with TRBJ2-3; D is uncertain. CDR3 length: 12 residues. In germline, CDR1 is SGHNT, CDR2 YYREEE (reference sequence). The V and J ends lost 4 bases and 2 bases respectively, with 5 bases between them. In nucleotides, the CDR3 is TGTGCCAGCAGCCCAACCACAGATACGCAGTATTTT. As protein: CASSPTTDTQYF.

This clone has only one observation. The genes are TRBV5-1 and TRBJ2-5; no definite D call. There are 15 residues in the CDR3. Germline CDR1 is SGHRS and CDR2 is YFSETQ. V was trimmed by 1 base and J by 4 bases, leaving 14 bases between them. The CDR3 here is CASSLSYGSGETQYF. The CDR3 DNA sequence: TGCGCCAGCAGCTTGAGTTACGGCTCCGGAGAGACCCAGTACTTC.

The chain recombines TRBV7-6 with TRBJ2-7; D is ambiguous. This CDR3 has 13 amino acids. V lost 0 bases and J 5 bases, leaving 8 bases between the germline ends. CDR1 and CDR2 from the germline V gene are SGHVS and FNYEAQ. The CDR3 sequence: CASSLAGRDEQYF. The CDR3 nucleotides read TGTGCCAGCAGCTTAGCCGGACGCGACGAGCAGTACTTC. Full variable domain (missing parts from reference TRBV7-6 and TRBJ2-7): GAGVSQSPRYKVTKRGQDVALRCDPISGHVSLYWYRQALGQGPEFLTYFNYEAQQDKSGLPNDRFSAERPEGSISTLTIQRTEQRDSAMYRCASSLAGRDEQYFGPGTRLTVT.

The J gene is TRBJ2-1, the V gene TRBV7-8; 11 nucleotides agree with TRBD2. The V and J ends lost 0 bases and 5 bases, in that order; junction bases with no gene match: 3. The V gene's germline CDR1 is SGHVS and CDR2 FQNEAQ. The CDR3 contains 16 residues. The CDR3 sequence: CASSLALGLADNEQFF. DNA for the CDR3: TGTGCCAGCAGCTTAGCACTGGGACTAGCGGACAATGAGCAGTTCTTC.

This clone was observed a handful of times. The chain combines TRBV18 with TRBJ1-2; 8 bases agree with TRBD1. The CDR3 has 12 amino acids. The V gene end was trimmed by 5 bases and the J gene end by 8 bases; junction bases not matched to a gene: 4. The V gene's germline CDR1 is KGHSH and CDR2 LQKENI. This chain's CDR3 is CASSADREGYTF. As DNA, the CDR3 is TGTGCCAGCTCAGCGGACAGGGAAGGCTACACCTTC. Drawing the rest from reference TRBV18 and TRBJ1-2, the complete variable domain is NAGVMQNPRHLVRRRGQEARLRCSPMKGHSHVYWYRQLPEEGLKFMVYLQKENIIDESGMPKERFSAEFPKEGPSILRIQQVVRGDSAAYFCASSADREGYTFGSGTRLTVV.

In DNA, the CDR3 is TGTGCCAGTAGTATCGGGACAGAGCCTGGGGCCAACGTCCTGACTTTC. Amino acid sequence: CASSIGTEPGANVLTF. The chain links TRBV19 to TRBJ2-6; TRBD1 matches 7 bases. This CDR3 is built from 16 residues. J gave up 2 bases and V 3 bases, and 4 bases lay outside the gene matches. Per the germline V gene, CDR1 is LNHDA and CDR2 is SQIVND (reference sequence).

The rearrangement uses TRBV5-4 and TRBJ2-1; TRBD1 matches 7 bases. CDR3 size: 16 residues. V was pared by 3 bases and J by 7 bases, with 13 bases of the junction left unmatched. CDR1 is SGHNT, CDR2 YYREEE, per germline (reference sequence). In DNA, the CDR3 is TGTGCCAGCAGCTCGCCTGACAGGGCCTCGGGGAATGAGCAGTTCTTC. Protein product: CASSSPDRASGNEQFF.

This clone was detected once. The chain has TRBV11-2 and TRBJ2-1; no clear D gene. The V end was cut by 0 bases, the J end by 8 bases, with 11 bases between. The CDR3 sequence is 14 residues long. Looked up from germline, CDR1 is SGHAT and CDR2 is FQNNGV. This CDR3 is CASSLDTTSYEQFF. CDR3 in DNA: TGTGCCAGCAGCTTAGATACGACTTCCTATGAGCAGTTCTTC. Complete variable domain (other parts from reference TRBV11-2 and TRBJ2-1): EAGVAQSPRYKIIEKRQSVAFWCNPISGHATLYWYQQILGQGPKLLIQFQNNGVVDDSQLPKDRFSAERLKGVDSTLKIQPAKLEDSAVYLCASSLDTTSYEQFFGPGTRLTVL.

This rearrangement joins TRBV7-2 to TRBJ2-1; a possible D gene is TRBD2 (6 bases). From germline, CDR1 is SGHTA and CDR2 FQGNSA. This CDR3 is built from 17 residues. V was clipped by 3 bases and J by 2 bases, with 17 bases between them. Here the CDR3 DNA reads TGTGCCAGCAGCTTGCCCGCCGCGGGAAATACCTACAATGAGCAGTTCTTC. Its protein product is CASSLPAAGNTYNEQFF.

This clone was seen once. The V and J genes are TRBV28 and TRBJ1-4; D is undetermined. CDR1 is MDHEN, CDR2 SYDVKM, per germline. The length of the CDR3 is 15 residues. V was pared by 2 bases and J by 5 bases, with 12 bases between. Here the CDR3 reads CASSLPDGLNEKLFF. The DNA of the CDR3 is TGTGCCAGCAGTTTACCGGACGGACTAAATGAAAAACTGTTTTTT.

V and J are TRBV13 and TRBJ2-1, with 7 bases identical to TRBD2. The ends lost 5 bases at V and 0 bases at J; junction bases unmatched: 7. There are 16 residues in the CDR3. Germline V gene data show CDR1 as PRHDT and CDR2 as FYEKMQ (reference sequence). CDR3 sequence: CASSTNRDYSYNEQFF. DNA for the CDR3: TGTGCCAGCAGCACCAACCGGGACTACTCCTACAATGAGCAGTTCTTC.

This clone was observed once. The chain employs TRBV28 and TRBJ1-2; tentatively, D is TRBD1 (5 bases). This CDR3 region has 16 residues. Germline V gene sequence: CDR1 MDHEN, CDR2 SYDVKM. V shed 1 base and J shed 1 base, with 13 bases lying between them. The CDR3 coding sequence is TGTGCCAGCAGTTTATCCCGGGACTCCTATAACTATGGCTACACCTTC. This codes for CASSLSRDSYNYGYTF.

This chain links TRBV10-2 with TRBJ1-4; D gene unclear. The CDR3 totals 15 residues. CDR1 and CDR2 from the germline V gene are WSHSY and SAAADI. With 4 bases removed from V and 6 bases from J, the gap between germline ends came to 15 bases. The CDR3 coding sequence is TGCGCCAGCAGTGGGCCTGTGACTGAACATGAAAAACTGTTTTTT. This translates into CASSGPVTEHEKLFF.

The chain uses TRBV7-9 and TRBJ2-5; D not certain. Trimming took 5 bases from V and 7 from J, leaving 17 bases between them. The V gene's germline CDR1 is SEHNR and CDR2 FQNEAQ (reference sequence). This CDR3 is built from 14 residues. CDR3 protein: CASSGLIPSWTQYF. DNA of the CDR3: TGTGCCAGCAGCGGGCTGATACCCTCGTGGACCCAGTACTTC.

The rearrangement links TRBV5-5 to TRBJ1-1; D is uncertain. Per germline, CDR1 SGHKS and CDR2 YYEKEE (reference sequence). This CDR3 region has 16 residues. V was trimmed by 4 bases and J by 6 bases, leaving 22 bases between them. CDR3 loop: CASSHIDLRLYPEAFF. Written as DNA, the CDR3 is TGTGCCAGCAGCCATATCGACCTTCGCCTATACCCTGAAGCTTTCTTT. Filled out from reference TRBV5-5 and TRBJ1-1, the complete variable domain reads DAGVTQSPTHLIKTRGQQVTLRCSPISGHKSVSWYQQVLGQGPQFIFQYYEKEERGRGNFPDRFSARQFPNYSSELNVNALLLGDSALYLCASSHIDLRLYPEAFFGQGTRLTVV.